Listed below are T cell receptor beta chains from one sample, sequenced in a study of monozygotic twins with cystic fibrosis. Profiling relied on immunoSEQ multiplex PCR, and the TCRdb table lists in-frame clones only, not all of them. This sample has fewer than 15,000 clones; roughly 85% occur once, and the top ten carry 0.54%. Specimen: blood. These receptors originate from a man between 18 and 29 years old with cystic fibrosis. The CDR3 runs from the conserved cysteine through the conserved F or W. The order of the fields is clone size, J gene, D gene, V gene, CDR3 protein, CDR3 DNA. D genes are given only for firm matches. Expanded clones are given a class, and other clones once, few, many or no size at all.

. | TRBJ2-7 | TRBD1 | TRBV5-1 | CASSSYTRQGSYEQYF | TGCGCCAGCAGCTCCTACACAAGACAGGGTTCGTACGAGCAGTACTTC
. | TRBJ2-5 | . | TRBV11-2 | CASSLFNRAGAQYF | TGTGCCAGCAGCTTATTTAACAGGGCAGGGGCCCAGTACTTC
. | TRBJ2-2 | . | TRBV10-3 | CAISESAIAVTGELFF | TGTGCCATCAGTGAGTCGGCAATAGCGGTCACCGGGGAGCTGTTTTTT
. | TRBJ2-5 | TRBD2 | TRBV28 | CASSSISLDIGRGETQYF | TGTGCCAGCAGTTCTATCAGCCTTGACATCGGGAGGGGGGAGACCCAGTACTTC
. | TRBJ1-2 | . | TRBV29-1 | CSVEGMLEGRYGYTF | TGCAGCGTTGAAGGGATGTTAGAGGGACGCTATGGCTACACCTTC
. | TRBJ2-3 | . | TRBV5-1 | CASSRLPTEIKVTDTQYF | TGCGCCAGCAGCAGACTTCCGACAGAAATCAAAGTCACAGATACGCAGTATTTT
. | TRBJ2-6 | . | TRBV29-1 | CSVEAPQPAGANVLTF | TGCAGCGTTGAAGCCCCACAGCCCGCTGGGGCCAACGTCCTGACTTTC
. | TRBJ2-7 | TRBD2 | TRBV5-1 | CASSLELAGGLYYEQYF | TGCGCCAGCAGCTTGGAACTAGCGGGGGGTCTCTACTACGAGCAGTACTTC
. | TRBJ1-2 | . | TRBV25-1 | CASSEWTDGYTF | TGTGCCAGCAGTGAATGGACAGATGGCTACACCTTC
. | TRBJ2-7 | . | TRBV9 | CASSAGLTGYEQYF | TGTGCCAGCAGCGCGGGACTGACTGGCTACGAGCAGTACTTC
. | TRBJ1-5 | TRBD1 | TRBV10-3 | CAIRETGAENQPQHF | TGTGCCATCAGGGAGACAGGGGCCGAAAATCAGCCCCAGCATTTT
. | TRBJ1-5 | TRBD1 | TRBV29-1 | CSASGGGNQPQHF | TGCAGCGCCTCAGGGGGGGGAAATCAGCCCCAGCATTTT
. | TRBJ2-5 | TRBD2 | TRBV5-8 | CASSPSGGYQETQYF | TGTGCCAGCAGCCCAAGCGGGGGGTACCAAGAGACCCAGTACTTC
. | TRBJ1-2 | . | TRBV10-3 | CAISESYRNYGYTF | TGTGCCATCAGTGAGTCGTACAGGAACTATGGCTACACCTTC
. | TRBJ1-2 | TRBD1 | TRBV15 | CATRKGQGDGYTF | TGTGCCACCAGAAAGGGACAGGGAGATGGCTACACCTTC
once | TRBJ2-2 | . | TRBV10-1 | CASSDWRRHGPNTGELFF | TGCGCCAGCAGTGATTGGCGGCGACATGGGCCGAACACCGGGGAGCTGTTTTTT
. | TRBJ2-2 | TRBD2 | TRBV4-2 | CASSQSTSASGELFF | TGTGCCAGCAGCCAATCCACTAGCGCCTCCGGGGAGCTGTTTTTT